Below are 25 T cell receptor beta chains sequenced from a single sample in a study of T-cell reconstitution after alpha-beta-depleted transplantation in children. Unique molecular identifiers tagged the TCRbeta library. TCRdb reprocessed the PCR reads with MiXCR, giving one entry per CDR3 protein. Of 250,000 to 400,000 distinct CDR3 sequences listed, 23% are singletons. The source was PBMCs, mostly from graft donor cells, collected 180 days after TCRalphabeta/CD19-depleted stem cell transplant. Receptors were obtained from a male patient aged 10 to 17 who had a stem cell transplant for acute lymphoblastic leukemia, so the T cells may come from the graft donor.

The chain carries TRBV20-1 and TRBJ2-1, with 9 bases matching TRBD2. This CDR3 region has 15 residues. V shed 1 base, J shed 2 bases, and the junction held 3 bases outside the gene matches. The germline gives CDR1 DFQATT, CDR2 SNEGSKA (reference sequence). The CDR3 DNA reads as TGCAGTGCTAGAGCCGAGCGGGAGGCCTACAATGAGCAGTTCTTC. This gives the protein CSARAEREAYNEQFF.

This sequence joins TRBV20-1 and TRBJ2-3; D possibly corresponds to TRBD1 (6 bases). The CDR3 is made up of 15 amino acids. V was pared by 6 bases and J by 7 bases, with 23 bases between. Germline V gene lookup returns CDR1 DFQATT and CDR2 SNEGSKA (reference sequence). The CDR3 here is CSAPPGQQHPYTQYF. The CDR3 region has the DNA TGCAGTGCCCCTCCCGGACAGCAACATCCATATACGCAGTATTTT.

This clonotype was recorded a few times. The junction and the germline gene differ at one end; a read error may be behind it. The chain uses TRBV25-1 and TRBJ1-6; tentatively, D is TRBD1 (6 bases). Germline V gene sequence: CDR1 MGHDK, CDR2 SYGVNS. This CDR3 contains 11 residues. For the CDR3, the DNA is TGTGCCAGCGGATCGACAGGACCCCACCACTTT. This encodes CASGSTGPHHF. The complete variable domain, with remaining parts taken from reference TRBV25-1 and TRBJ1-6, reads EADIYQTPRYLVIGTGKKITLECSQTMGHDKMYWYQQDPGMELHLIHYSYGVNSTEKGDLSSESTVSRIRTEHFPLTLESARPSHTSQYLCASGSTGPHHFGNGTRLTVT.

CDR3 loop: CASSLFPSGQQETQYF. CDR3 DNA: TGCGCCAGCAGCTTGTTTCCCTCGGGACAGCAAGAGACCCAGTACTTC. The rearrangement joins TRBV5-1 to TRBJ2-5; 7 bases align to TRBD1. The germline V gene encodes CDR1 SGHRS and CDR2 YFSETQ. With V trimmed by 1 base and J by 2 bases, 8 bases remained unmatched. The CDR3 has 16 residues. The entire variable domain, with the rest obtained from reference TRBV5-1 and TRBJ2-5, is as follows: KAGVTQTPRYLIKTRGQQVTLSCSPISGHRSVSWYQQTPGQGLQFLFEYFSETQRNKGNFPGRFSGRQFSNSRSEMNVSTLELGDSALYLCASSLFPSGQQETQYFGPGTRLLVL.

This clonotype appeared a few times. The V and J genes are TRBV5-1 and TRBJ1-6; possible D gene TRBD1, 5 bases. CDR1 SGHRS and CDR2 YFSETQ come from the germline V gene. With 0 bases removed from V and 8 bases from J, the gap between germline ends came to 9 bases. The CDR3 is 14 amino acids. CDR3 nucleotide sequence: TGCGCCAGCAGCTTGGAGCAGGGCGATTCACCCCTCCACTTT. Amino acid sequence: CASSLEQGDSPLHF.

This clonotype turned up a few times. The rearrangement joins TRBV5-1 to TRBJ2-1, with D maybe TRBD2 (6 bases). The CDR3 has 14 residues. Germline V gives CDR1 SGHRS, CDR2 YFSETQ. V lost 6 bases and J 5 bases, leaving 15 bases between the germline ends. The CDR3 region is CASTRLGGHNEQFF. Here the CDR3 DNA reads TGCGCCAGCACCAGACTAGGAGGGCACAATGAGCAGTTCTTC.

V and J are TRBV11-2 and TRBJ2-1; 8 bases are shared with TRBD2. The CDR3 runs 18 residues. Germline-derived CDR1 and CDR2 are SGHAT and FQNNGV. J gave up 0 bases and V 3 bases, and 10 bases lay outside the gene matches. The CDR3 DNA reads TGTGCCAGCAGCTTCCCGGGACTAGGCCCCAGCTCCTACAATGAGCAGTTCTTC. Protein sequence: CASSFPGLGPSSYNEQFF.

This sequence joins TRBV21-1 and TRBJ1-5. TRBV21-1 is classified as a pseudogene. The CDR3 is made up of 17 amino acids. Written as DNA, the CDR3 is TGTGCCAGCAGCAAAGCTAGAAGGAGGGCTACAAATCAGCCCCAGCATTTT. Its protein is CASSKARRRATNQPQHF.

Ten or more counts support this clonotype. The chain couples TRBV20-1 to TRBJ2-3, with D possibly TRBD2 on 6 matching bases. The ends were cut back, 4 bases at V and 5 bases at J, with 16 bases in the middle. Germline V gene sequence: CDR1 DFQATT, CDR2 SNEGSKA (reference sequence). This CDR3 has 14 residues. CDR3 protein: CSATYRERGDTQYF. The CDR3 nucleotides are TGCAGTGCTACCTACCGGGAGAGAGGAGATACGCAGTATTTT.

This clonotype appeared a few times. In DNA, the CDR3 is TGTGCCACCAGTGATCCTGGCGGGACGGCCTATGGCTACACCTTC. Amino acid sequence: CATSDPGGTAYGYTF. V and J are TRBV24-1 and TRBJ1-2; perhaps TRBD1 as D (5 bases). The germline V gene encodes CDR1 KGHDR and CDR2 SFDVKD. With 3 bases removed from V and 4 bases from J, the gap between germline ends came to 14 bases. The CDR3 runs to 15 residues.

This clonotype was counted only a few times. The chain recombines TRBV12-3 or TRBV12-4 with TRBJ1-1; the D is unclear. The CDR3 runs to 16 residues. Trimming removed 7 bases at V and 4 bases at J, with 22 bases between. CDR3 coding DNA: TGTGCCAGCAAAAAACCAGCGACGAGGGCGGTCACTGAAGCTTTCTTT. Translation gives CASKKPATRAVTEAFF.

This clonotype occurred many times. The chain has TRBV29-1 and TRBJ1-5; 10 bases are a match to TRBD1. V dropped 5 bases and J dropped 5; count of bases not matched to a gene: 3. The CDR3 consists of 13 residues. In germline, CDR1 is SQVTM, CDR2 ANQGSEA. CDR3 amino acids: CSVLTGGDQPQHF. The CDR3 bases are TGCAGCGTTTTGACAGGGGGCGATCAGCCCCAGCATTTT.

The gene calls are TRBV12-3 or TRBV12-4 and TRBJ2-3; D call uncertain. The V and J ends lost 7 bases and 6 bases respectively, with 11 bases between them. The CDR3 has 12 amino acids. CDR3 sequence (DNA): TGTGCCAGCACTGAGGTGGGGGATACGCAGTATTTT. This codes for CASTEVGDTQYF.

This clonotype was detected only a few times. CDR3 coding DNA: TGCGCCAGCAGTGAGTCTAGGAACCTCCGTGAGGGCATTCAGTACTTC. Its translation: CASSESRNLREGIQYF. This rearrangement joins TRBV10-1 to TRBJ2-4; perhaps TRBD2 as D (5 bases). Between the trimmed V and J ends, which lost 0 bases and 9 bases, there was a span of 18 bases. The CDR3 covers 16 residues. Germline V gives CDR1 WNHNN, CDR2 SYGVQD (reference sequence).

The genes are TRBV27 and TRBJ2-3, with a possible D match to TRBD2 (6 bases). This CDR3 spans 16 amino acids. Between the trimmed V and J ends, which lost 8 bases and 1 base, there was a span of 19 bases. Germline CDR1 is MNHEY and CDR2 is SMNVEV (reference sequence). CDR3 sequence reads: CASHETLGEGTDTQYF. For the CDR3, the DNA is TGTGCCAGCCACGAGACACTAGGGGAGGGCACAGATACGCAGTATTTT.

CDR3 loop: CASSLVVRGPYEQYF. For the CDR3, the DNA is TGTGCCAGCAGCTTAGTGGTTAGGGGTCCCTACGAGCAGTACTTC. The rearrangement links TRBV7-2 to TRBJ2-7; maybe TRBD1 (5 bases). V lost 1 base and J lost 2, with 12 bases in between. Germline lookup yields CDR1 SGHTA and CDR2 FQGNSA. This CDR3 contains 15 residues.

This clonotype was counted a few times. The CDR3 region has the DNA TGCAGTGCTAGAGAGGCCACCACCTACGAGCAGTACTTC. Residues: CSAREATTYEQYF. The chain recombines TRBV20-1 with TRBJ2-7; the D is unclear. The CDR3 is 13 amino acids. The germline V gene has CDR1 DFQATT and CDR2 SNEGSKA (reference sequence). Trimming pared 0 bases from V and 2 bases from J, leaving 8 bases between.

The gene calls are TRBV5-1 and TRBJ2-2; maybe TRBD2 (6 bases). The V end was cut by 2 bases, the J end by 4 bases, with 15 bases between. Germline values: CDR1 SGHRS, CDR2 YFSETQ. This CDR3 region has 16 residues. CDR3 residues: CASSFIAGSFTGELFF. The CDR3 bases are TGCGCCAGCAGCTTCATTGCGGGATCCTTCACCGGGGAGCTGTTTTTT.

This chain uses TRBV6-1 with TRBJ2-5; TRBD2 aligns across 10 bases. J was trimmed by 2 bases and V by 6 bases; bases with no gene match: 3. The CDR3 contains 14 residues. CDR1 and CDR2 from the germline V gene are MNHNS and SASEGT. The CDR3 bases are TGTGCCAGCAGGTCGGGACTAGCGCAAGAGACCCAGTACTTC. It codes for CASRSGLAQETQYF.

V and J are TRBV7-6 and TRBJ2-5; 11 bases map to TRBD2. The CDR3 is 17 amino acids. With V trimmed by 2 bases and J by 1 base, 6 bases remained unmatched. Germline V gene lookup returns CDR1 SGHVS and CDR2 FNYEAQ. The CDR3: CASSLPSGRSSQETQYF. The CDR3 coding sequence is TGTGCCAGCAGCTTACCTAGCGGGAGGAGTAGCCAAGAGACCCAGTACTTC.

Turning to this clonotype: Lacking the conserved final phenylalanine or tryptophan, this CDR3 likely reflects a read error. The chain recombines TRBV15 with TRBJ2-5; no clear D gene. Germline V gives CDR1 LNHNV, CDR2 YYDKDF (reference sequence). The V end lost 1 base, the J end lost 5 bases, and 5 bases lay between the germline ends. The CDR3 is 12 amino acids. The CDR3 DNA reads as TGTGCCACCAGCAGAGTTCGCGAGACCCAGTACTAC. Its translation is CATSRVRETQYY.

V and J are TRBV20-1 and TRBJ2-6; D remains unclear. This CDR3 contains 18 residues. Trimming removed 1 base at V and 0 bases at J, with 16 bases between. CDR1 DFQATT and CDR2 SNEGSKA come from the germline V gene (reference sequence). As DNA, the CDR3 is TGCAGTGCTAGAGGGGATGGTATCTCCCTCTCTGGGGCCAACGTCCTGACTTTC. Translating it yields CSARGDGISLSGANVLTF.

The chain recombines TRBV12-3 or TRBV12-4 with TRBJ1-4; D gene ambiguous. V shed 6 bases and J shed 4 bases, with 6 bases lying between them. The CDR3 has 12 amino acids. The CDR3 region has the DNA TGTGCCAGCAGCCGAAATAATGAAAAACTGTTTTTT. Residues: CASSRNNEKLFF.

J is TRBJ1-4 and V is TRBV5-1; D is uncertain. Germline V gene data show CDR1 as SGHRS and CDR2 as YFSETQ. Between the trimmed V and J ends, which lost 2 bases and 8 bases, there was a span of 13 bases. CDR3 length: 14 residues. The DNA for the CDR3 is TGCGCCAGCAGCTTCCGGGAAGGCGGCGAAAAACTGTTTTTT. Its translation: CASSFREGGEKLFF.

The CDR3 reads CASSSLVAETQYF. CDR3 in DNA: TGTGCCAGCAGCTCCTTGGTAGCCGAGACCCAGTACTTC. The chain links TRBV12-3 or TRBV12-4 to TRBJ2-5, with D unclear. The CDR3 runs 13 residues. Trimming removed 6 bases at V and 5 bases at J, with 13 bases between.